Below are 19 T cell receptor beta chains sequenced from a single sample in a study of blood T cell repertoires in COVID-19. Libraries were prepared by immunoSEQ multiplex PCR; TCRdb keeps only in-frame clonotypes and omits some of them. Of fewer than 15,000 clones listed, about nine tenths are singletons. The sample consisted of peripheral blood. These receptors were obtained from a human donor in a cohort sampled during active COVID-19.

A single count supports this clone. This chain joins TRBV5-1 and TRBJ2-1, with TRBD2 matching 8 bases. This CDR3 spans 14 amino acids. CDR1 is SGHRS and CDR2 is YFSETQ in the germline V gene. The J segment lost 4 bases and the V segment lost 4 bases, leaving 4 bases of the junction unmatched. The CDR3 reads CASSGERGYNEQFF. The CDR3 bases are TGCGCCAGCAGCGGGGAGCGGGGGTACAATGAGCAGTTCTTC.

V and J are TRBV27 and TRBJ2-1; 9 bases are a match to TRBD2. This CDR3 comprises 16 residues. Germline values: CDR1 MNHEY, CDR2 SMNVEV (reference sequence). J was trimmed by 6 bases and V by 1 base; bases with no gene match: 7. CDR3 region: CASSLWGSGGSNEQFF. The DNA of the CDR3 is TGTGCCAGCAGTTTATGGGGTAGCGGGGGCTCCAATGAGCAGTTCTTC.

This clone was observed a single time. The chain combines TRBV19 with TRBJ2-1; D perhaps matches TRBD2 (5 bases). This CDR3 comprises 12 residues. Germline values: CDR1 LNHDA, CDR2 SQIVND (reference sequence). The V end was cut by 10 bases, the J end by 0 bases, with 7 bases between. The CDR3 spells CATRDSYNEQFF. The DNA for the CDR3 is TGTGCCACCCGGGACTCCTACAATGAGCAGTTCTTC. The whole variable domain, remainder taken from reference TRBV19 and TRBJ2-1, is DGGITQSPKYLFRKEGQNVTLSCEQNLNHDAMYWYRQDPGQGLRLIYYSQIVNDFQKGDIAEGYSVSREKKESFPLTVTSAQKNPTAFYLCATRDSYNEQFFGPGTRLTVL.

This chain connects TRBV28 to TRBJ2-4, with 11 positions matching TRBD1. This CDR3 comprises 17 residues. The germline gives CDR1 MDHEN, CDR2 SYDVKM. J lost 2 bases, V lost 5 bases, and 8 bases had no gene match. CDR3 sequence reads: CASSPRTGGVSKNIQYF. The CDR3 region has the DNA TGTGCCAGCAGTCCAAGGACAGGGGGCGTCTCCAAAAACATTCAGTACTTC.

The V gene is TRBV7-6, the J gene TRBJ2-5, with a weak D call TRBD1 (5 bases). CDR1 is SGHVS and CDR2 is FNYEAQ in the germline V gene. V was pared by 3 bases and J by 1 base, with 18 bases between. The CDR3 totals 17 residues. The CDR3 region has the DNA TGTGCCAGCAGCTTGAGACAGCGAACCCCCCCCCAAGAGACCCAGTACTTC. Translated, it gives CASSLRQRTPPQETQYF. The complete variable domain, with remaining parts taken from reference TRBV7-6 and TRBJ2-5, reads GAGVSQSPRYKVTKRGQDVALRCDPISGHVSLYWYRQALGQGPEFLTYFNYEAQQDKSGLPNDRFSAERPEGSISTLTIQRTEQRDSAMYRCASSLRQRTPPQETQYFGPGTRLLVL.

V is TRBV6-5 and J is TRBJ2-7, with a possible D match to TRBD1 (5 bases). The germline V gene has CDR1 MNHEY and CDR2 SVGAGI. This CDR3 is built from 13 residues. V was cut by 4 bases and J by 7 bases, with 14 bases left in between. Here the CDR3 DNA reads TGTGCCAGCAGTTCGCCGGCAGGGAATGAGCAGTACTTC. Translating it yields CASSSPAGNEQYF.

CDR3 in DNA: TGTGCCAGCGGGGGGAGCGGGAGCCCTGACGAGCAGTACTTC. Protein sequence: CASGGSGSPDEQYF. V usage is TRBV27 and J usage is TRBJ2-7, with 8 bases that match TRBD2. Germline CDR1 is MNHEY and CDR2 is SMNVEV (reference sequence). With V trimmed by 8 bases and J by 5 bases, 11 bases remained unmatched. The CDR3 consists of 14 residues.

This clone appeared a single time. The gene calls are TRBV9 and TRBJ2-3; TRBD1 matches 9 bases. The CDR3 length is 17 residues. Per the germline V gene, CDR1 is SGDLS and CDR2 is YYNGEE. Germline trimming cut 3 bases from V and 2 bases from J; bases unmatched to any gene: 10. CDR3 in DNA: TGTGCCAGCAGCGACAGGGACAGGGTAGGAATCACAGATACGCAGTATTTT. Amino acid sequence: CASSDRDRVGITDTQYF.

V gene TRBV5-1 combines with J gene TRBJ2-4, with TRBD1 as a possible D gene (5 bases). Germline assignment: CDR1 SGHRS and CDR2 YFSETQ. Between the trimmed V and J ends, which lost 0 bases and 4 bases, there was a span of 8 bases. This CDR3 has 14 residues. This CDR3 is CASSLDRSKNIQYF. DNA for the CDR3: TGCGCCAGCAGCTTGGACAGGAGTAAAAACATTCAGTACTTC.

The chain links TRBV11-2 to TRBJ2-1; D is undetermined. Trimming left V 8 bases short and J 12 bases short, with 20 bases between. The CDR3 contains 13 residues. The germline CDR1 and CDR2 sequences are SGHAT and FQNNGV. The CDR3, as DNA: TGTGCCAGCGGCGAGTCCCCCCTAGGCTGGCAGTTCTTC. It yields the protein CASGESPLGWQFF.

The rearrangement uses TRBV4-1 and TRBJ2-1, with a weak D call TRBD1 (5 bases). Germline V gene sequence: CDR1 MGHRA, CDR2 YSYEKL. CDR3 length: 18 residues. Between the trimmed V and J ends, which lost 2 bases and 0 bases, there was a span of 17 bases. The CDR3 sequence is CASSQKYPAGHSYNEQFF. The CDR3 DNA is TGCGCCAGCAGCCAAAAGTATCCGGCAGGGCACTCCTACAATGAGCAGTTCTTC.

The genes are TRBV5-1 and TRBJ2-2, with D possibly TRBD2 on 5 matching bases. Germline V gene sequence: CDR1 SGHRS, CDR2 YFSETQ. The CDR3 runs 13 residues. The V gene lost 4 bases and the J gene lost 1 base, with 5 bases spanning the gap. CDR3: CASSGRNTGELFF. The CDR3 DNA reads TGCGCCAGCAGCGGGAGGAACACCGGGGAGCTGTTTTTT.

The chain links TRBV5-4 to TRBJ2-3, with 11 nucleotides matching TRBD2. The CDR3 is 15 amino acids. Germline V gene sequence: CDR1 SGHNT, CDR2 YYREEE (reference sequence). The V gene end was trimmed by 0 bases and the J gene end by 3 bases; junction bases not matched to a gene: 0. This CDR3 is CASSLGTSGTDTQYF. For the CDR3, the DNA is TGTGCCAGCAGCTTGGGGACTAGCGGGACAGATACGCAGTATTTT.

This chain connects TRBV4-1 to TRBJ1-5; 7 positions agree with TRBD1. The CDR3 is 15 amino acids. The junction had 5 bases not matched to a gene; V was cut back by 4 bases and J by 2 bases. The V gene's germline CDR1 is MGHRA and CDR2 YSYEKL. This CDR3 reads CASSPTGVGNQPQHF. CDR3 nucleotide sequence: TGCGCCAGCAGCCCTACAGGGGTGGGCAATCAGCCCCAGCATTTT.

The table lists this clone with a count of one. This chain's CDR3 is CASSLQGAEETQYF. The CDR3 DNA reads TGTGCCAGCAGCTTGCAGGGTGCGGAGGAGACCCAGTACTTC. The chain combines TRBV5-4 with TRBJ2-5; TRBD1 might be the D (5 bases). This CDR3 is 14 amino acids long. From germline, CDR1 is SGHNT and CDR2 YYREEE (reference sequence). Trimming cost V 1 base and J 5 bases, with 12 bases left between them.

By its share, this clone is medium-sized (0.01 to 0.1%). This chain joins TRBV10-3 and TRBJ2-7, with D tentatively TRBD1 (5 bases). The CDR3 is 16 residues long. CDR1 ENHRY and CDR2 SYGVKD come from the germline V gene. V lost 8 bases, J lost 3 bases, and 23 bases lay in between. CDR3 amino acids: CAIAPGPGSQGYEQYF. The CDR3 nucleotides are TGTGCCATCGCCCCGGGCCCAGGGTCCCAAGGCTACGAGCAGTACTTC.

The gene calls are TRBV29-1 and TRBJ1-5, with 9 bases lining up with TRBD1. The germline CDR1 and CDR2 sequences are SQVTM and ANQGSEA. The CDR3 consists of 14 residues. Germline trimming cut 6 bases from V and 6 bases from J; bases unmatched to any gene: 9. DNA for the CDR3: TGCAGCGTGGGGACAGGGTCTGGAGGTCAGCCCCAGCATTTT. Translated: CSVGTGSGGQPQHF.

This chain uses TRBV2 with TRBJ2-5; tentative D call: TRBD2 (6 bases). Trimming removed 8 bases from V and 14 bases from J, with 21 bases in between. Germline values: CDR1 SNHLY, CDR2 FYNNEI. This CDR3 is 12 amino acids long. CDR3 sequence reads: CASRASAHLLYF. The DNA for the CDR3 is TGTGCCAGCCGGGCTAGCGCTCACCTACTTTACTTC.

This clone was recorded only once. This sequence joins TRBV7-2 and TRBJ1-3; maybe TRBD1 (5 bases). Per germline, CDR1 SGHTA and CDR2 FQGNSA. The V end lost 2 bases, the J end lost 1 base, and 15 bases lay between the germline ends. CDR3 length equals 17 residues. The CDR3 DNA sequence: TGTGCCAGCAGCTTATTTCTTGACAGAACTTCTGGAAACACCATATATTTT. Amino acids: CASSLFLDRTSGNTIYF.